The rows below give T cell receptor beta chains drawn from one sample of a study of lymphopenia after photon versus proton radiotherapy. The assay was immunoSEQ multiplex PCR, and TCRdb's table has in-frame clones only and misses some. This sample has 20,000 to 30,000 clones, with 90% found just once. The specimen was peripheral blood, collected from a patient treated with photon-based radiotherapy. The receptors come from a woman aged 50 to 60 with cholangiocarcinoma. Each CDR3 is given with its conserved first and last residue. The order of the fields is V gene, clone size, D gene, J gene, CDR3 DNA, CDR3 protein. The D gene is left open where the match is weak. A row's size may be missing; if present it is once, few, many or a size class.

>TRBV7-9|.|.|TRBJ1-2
TGTGCCAGCAGCTTTTGGACGGGAGCAGACTATGGCTACACCTTC
CASSFWTGADYGYTF
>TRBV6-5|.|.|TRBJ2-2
TGTGCCAGCAGGGCGGCCGGGCAGAACGGGGAGCTGTTTTTT
CASRAAGQNGELFF
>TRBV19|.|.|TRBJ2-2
TGTGCCAGTAGCCAGGGGGGTCAGCGGAACACCGGGGAGCTGTTTTTT
CASSQGGQRNTGELFF
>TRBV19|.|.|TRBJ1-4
TGTGCCAGTAGTATAGATCCTGGAGCAGGTGTAGGGGAAAAACTGTTTTTT
CASSIDPGAGVGEKLFF
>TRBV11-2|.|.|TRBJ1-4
TGTGCCAGCAGCCGAACAGGGCACTATAATGAAAAACTGTTTTTT
CASSRTGHYNEKLFF
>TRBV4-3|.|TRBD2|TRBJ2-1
TGCGCCAGCAGCCAAGCTCCCCAACTAGCGGGGGTGGAGCAGTTCTTC
CASSQAPQLAGVEQFF
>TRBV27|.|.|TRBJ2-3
TGTGCCAGCAGTATTACGGGGTGGGGGACAGATACGCAGTATTTT
CASSITGWGTDTQYF
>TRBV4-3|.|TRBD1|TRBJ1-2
TGCGCCAGCAGCCAACCGAAGGGGACAGGCTCAGCCTATGGCTACACCTTC
CASSQPKGTGSAYGYTF
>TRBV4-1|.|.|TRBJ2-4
TGCGCCAGCAGCCAAGAGACAGAGCGACTAGCCAAAAACATTCAGTACTTC
CASSQETERLAKNIQYF
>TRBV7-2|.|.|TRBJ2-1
TGTGCCAGCAGCTTAGCGCGGGACCCAAGAGGTGAGCAGTTCTTC
CASSLARDPRGEQFF
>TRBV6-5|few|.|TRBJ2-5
TGTGCCAGCAGTTACCGCTCAGTGACCAAAGAGACCCAGTACTTC
CASSYRSVTKETQYF
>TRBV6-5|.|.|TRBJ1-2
TGTGCCAGCAGTTCTCAACGGATCATGGGGGGCTATGGCTACACCTTC
CASSSQRIMGGYGYTF
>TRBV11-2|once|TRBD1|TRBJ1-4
TGTGCCAGCAGCTTAGTGGGGCCGGACAGGGCTGGTGAAAAACTGTTTTTT
CASSLVGPDRAGEKLFF
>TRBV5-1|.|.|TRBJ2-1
TGCGCCAGCAGTATCCAAGGCCACAATGAGCAGTTCTTC
CASSIQGHNEQFF
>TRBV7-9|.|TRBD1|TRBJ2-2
TGTGCCAGCAGCACCAGGGACAGCACTACCGGGGAGCTGTTTTTT
CASSTRDSTTGELFF